This T cell receptor beta chain was sequenced during a study of blood T cell repertoires in COVID-19. Whole-study context: The analysed material was cDNA or gDNA that came from T cells, B-cell-depleted T cells, or PBMCs.

V was shortened by 4 bases and J by 5 bases, with 24 bases between the two germline ends. The CDR3 spans 18 residues. Per the germline V gene, CDR1 is MNHEY and CDR2 is SMNVEV (reference sequence). Under the authors' procedure: Nucleated cell number was recorded as an estimate derived from reference gene primer amplification. This table comes from immunoSEQ multiplex PCR, and its TCRdb copy is limited to in-frame clones, with some not included. The DNA gave D and trimming, while V, J and clone size come from that table. The sample lists around 330,000 clones; less than 85% were seen once. The study drew participants aged about 18 to 95 years from about two dozen US areas. Participants' own reports of clinical history determined their cohort assignment.

The rearrangement joins TRBV27 to TRBJ1-5; the D gene is possibly TRBD1 (5 bases). The receptor's source is a woman aged 25 to 39 who had been exposed to COVID-19. Specimen: PBMCs or T cells enriched from blood (not recorded which). This chain's CDR3 is CASSSSNQGGGKDQPQHF. The DNA for the CDR3 is TGTGCCAGCAGTTCAAGTAACCAGGGTGGTGGGAAAGATCAGCCCCAGCATTTT.